The 21 T cell receptor beta chains reported below all come from one sample, sequenced in a study of blood T cell repertoires in COVID-19. Here immunoSEQ multiplex PCR was the method, and the copy in TCRdb shows in-frame clones only, minus some. The sample includes some 150,000 clones, approximately 79% seen only once; the top ten take around 3.2%. Sequenced: PBMCs or T cells enriched from blood (not recorded which). The receptors come from a woman aged 45-60 years who had recovered from COVID-19.

This chain uses TRBV7-9 with TRBJ1-5, with D perhaps matching TRBD1 (6 bases). The CDR3 has 14 residues. The V gene lost 5 bases and the J gene lost 3 bases, with 11 bases spanning the gap. The V gene's germline CDR1 is SEHNR and CDR2 FQNEAQ (reference sequence). The CDR3: CASSLGQINQPQHF. Here the CDR3 DNA reads TGTGCCAGCAGCCTCGGACAGATCAATCAGCCCCAGCATTTT.

The V gene is TRBV9, the J gene TRBJ2-3; 7 bases match TRBD2. The V gene's germline CDR1 is SGDLS and CDR2 YYNGEE. This CDR3 is built from 15 residues. Trimming took 0 bases from V and 5 from J; bases not matched to a gene: 6. The CDR3 here is CASSVAPGGGDTQYF. The CDR3, as DNA: TGTGCCAGCAGCGTAGCCCCGGGGGGTGGAGATACGCAGTATTTT.

The chain has TRBV7-3 and TRBJ2-7, with 7 bases lining up with TRBD1. CDR3 size: 14 residues. Germline assignment: CDR1 SGHTA and CDR2 FQGTGA. After removal of 5 bases from V and 7 bases from J, the junction contained 11 bases not matched to a gene. DNA of the CDR3: TGTGCCAGCAGCCAGGGGACAGACTCAGGGGAGCAGTACTTC. Its protein is CASSQGTDSGEQYF.

The sample holds one count of this clone. The rearrangement links TRBV3-1 (or the pseudogene TRBV3-2) to TRBJ1-2; possible D gene TRBD1, 6 bases. The CDR3 runs to 14 residues. CDR1 and CDR2 (germline): LGHDT, YNNKEL (reference sequence). Trimming stripped 3 bases from V and 7 bases from J, with 15 bases between. This CDR3 reads CASSQRQSRGGYTF. The DNA for the CDR3 is TGTGCCAGCAGCCAGAGACAGTCCAGGGGTGGCTACACCTTC.

The chain combines TRBV6-1 with TRBJ2-7; D uncertain. Trimming cost V 1 base and J 0 bases, with 10 bases left between them. The germline V gene encodes CDR1 MNHNS and CDR2 SASEGT. The CDR3 contains 15 residues. DNA of the CDR3: TGTGCCAGCAGTGAAGGGAGTAGCCGCTCCTACGAGCAGTACTTC. Its protein is CASSEGSSRSYEQYF.

The chain links TRBV6-5 to TRBJ1-2; 7 positions match TRBD1. CDR3 length: 13 residues. J gave up 3 bases and V 6 bases, and 4 bases lay outside the gene matches. Germline assignment: CDR1 MNHEY and CDR2 SVGAGI. CDR3 residues: CASSPDRDYGYTF. The CDR3 region has the DNA TGTGCCAGCAGCCCAGACAGGGACTATGGCTACACCTTC.

V and J are TRBV7-6 and TRBJ1-5; D is unclear. Germline CDR1 and CDR2: SGHVS and FNYEAQ. The CDR3 has 13 amino acids. The germline V and J ends were trimmed by 1 base and 6 bases, with 7 bases remaining between them. The chain's CDR3 is CASSLDPGQPQHF. The CDR3 nucleotides read TGTGCCAGCAGCTTAGACCCGGGTCAGCCCCAGCATTTT.

The chain couples TRBV5-1 to TRBJ1-6; TRBD1 matches at 7 bases. V lost 4 bases to trimming and J lost 10 bases; unmatched junction nucleotides: 11. Germline CDR1 reads SGHRS; CDR2 reads YFSETQ. This CDR3 has 15 residues. In DNA form, the CDR3 reads TGCGCCAGCAGCGCAAACAGGGGAGAGGGCTCACCCCTCCACTTT. Protein sequence: CASSANRGEGSPLHF.

J is TRBJ2-5 and V is TRBV11-2; 7 bases agree with TRBD1. Germline CDR1 and CDR2: SGHAT and FQNNGV. The CDR3 loop spans 17 amino acids. The trim removed 5 bases at V and 4 bases at J, leaving 16 bases unmatched. CDR3 sequence (DNA): TGTGCCAGCAGCCCTATAGGGGCCGCGAGGGGGCCAGAGACCCAGTACTTC. It yields the protein CASSPIGAARGPETQYF.

CDR3 sequence: CASSPEGGDSNYGYTF. The DNA for the CDR3 is TGTGCCAGTAGTCCCGAAGGGGGGGATTCTAACTATGGCTACACCTTC. J is TRBJ1-2 and V is TRBV19; maybe TRBD1 (6 bases). CDR3 length equals 16 residues. V was shortened by 5 bases and J by 0 bases, with 16 bases between the two germline ends. The germline gives CDR1 LNHDA, CDR2 SQIVND (reference sequence).

This chain uses TRBV30 with TRBJ2-3; TRBD2 matches 8 bases. The CDR3 covers 14 residues. The V segment lost 0 bases and the J segment 5 bases; nucleotides outside the gene matches: 4. CDR1 is GTSNPN and CDR2 is SVGIG in the germline V gene (reference sequence). The CDR3 sequence is CAWSVLAAGDTQYF. The DNA for the CDR3 is TGTGCCTGGAGTGTACTAGCGGCGGGAGATACGCAGTATTTT.

The rearrangement uses TRBV3-1 (or the pseudogene TRBV3-2) and TRBJ1-4; no definite D call. V was shortened by 5 bases and J by 8 bases, with 18 bases between the two germline ends. This CDR3 region has 15 residues. Germline V CDR1 and CDR2: LGHDT, YNNKEL (reference sequence). The chain's CDR3 is CASSDTPGEGEKLFF. The CDR3 nucleotides are TGTGCCAGCAGCGATACCCCCGGGGAAGGGGAAAAACTGTTTTTT.

V gene TRBV2 combines with J gene TRBJ1-3, with TRBD1 as a possible D gene (5 bases). The CDR3 length is 17 residues. The V and J ends lost 5 bases and 3 bases respectively, with 20 bases between them. CDR1 is SNHLY, CDR2 FYNNEI, per germline. The CDR3 here is CASSLGGTGGVGNTIYF. The CDR3 coding sequence is TGTGCCAGCAGTCTGGGGGGTACGGGGGGAGTTGGAAACACCATATATTTT.

The chain couples TRBV19 to TRBJ2-1; TRBD2 might be the D (5 bases). The CDR3 has 15 residues. Germline CDR1 is LNHDA and CDR2 is SQIVND (reference sequence). The ends were cut back, 6 bases at V and 9 bases at J, with 21 bases in the middle. CDR3 DNA: TGTGCCAGTAGCGCCGGGATCGTCTTGGTCGGTGAGCAGTTCTTC. Protein product: CASSAGIVLVGEQFF.

This clone was detected only a few times. The chain joins TRBV6-5 to TRBJ1-1, with D possibly matching TRBD1 (6 bases). The CDR3 covers 13 residues. Germline V lookup: CDR1 MNHEY, CDR2 SVGAGI. V was trimmed by 9 bases and J by 5 bases, leaving 16 bases between them. CDR3 in amino acids: CASYPTGRTEAFF. The CDR3 nucleotides are TGTGCCAGTTACCCGACAGGAAGGACTGAAGCTTTCTTT.

The CDR3 sequence: CASRTETGAGLGKNIQYF. The CDR3 region has the DNA TGCGCCAGCAGGACCGAGACAGGGGCCGGGCTTGGCAAAAACATTCAGTACTTC. The rearrangement uses TRBV5-1 and TRBJ2-4; 8 bases are a match to TRBD1. The CDR3 is 18 residues long. Germline-derived CDR1 and CDR2 are SGHRS and YFSETQ. V lost 5 bases to trimming and J lost 3 bases; unmatched junction nucleotides: 16.

The chain uses TRBV13 and TRBJ1-1; D call uncertain. V lost 5 bases and J 4 bases, leaving 8 bases between the germline ends. Germline V gives CDR1 PRHDT, CDR2 FYEKMQ (reference sequence). The CDR3 spans 12 residues. CDR3 DNA sequence: TGTGCCAGCAGCCTCCCGGGCACTGAAGCTTTCTTT. This gives the protein CASSLPGTEAFF.

The rearrangement links TRBV6-5 to TRBJ2-1, with TRBD2 as a possible D gene (6 bases). This CDR3 is built from 11 residues. CDR1 is MNHEY and CDR2 is SVGAGI in the germline V gene. V lost 10 bases and J 13 bases, leaving 17 bases between the germline ends. The DNA of the CDR3 is TGTGCCACATCGGGGACTTCAGGACAGTTCTTC. Translation: CATSGTSGQFF.

J is TRBJ1-2 and V is TRBV30; D perhaps matches TRBD1 (6 bases). This CDR3 has 12 amino acids. Trimming took 0 bases from V and 7 from J, leaving 9 bases between them. From germline, CDR1 is GTSNPN and CDR2 SVGIG (reference sequence). CDR3 nucleotide sequence: TGTGCCTGGAGTGTTACAGGGCCTGGCTACACCTTC. It is translated as CAWSVTGPGYTF.

The chain links TRBV7-3 to TRBJ2-1; 13 nucleotides line up with TRBD2. CDR1 and CDR2 from the germline V gene are SGHTA and FQGTGA. The CDR3 consists of 15 residues. J was trimmed by 8 bases and V by 5 bases; bases with no gene match: 6. CDR3 region: CASSLTSGRVDEQFF. The CDR3, as DNA: TGTGCCAGCAGCCTTACTAGCGGGAGGGTGGATGAGCAGTTCTTC. Variable domain in full (rest from reference TRBV7-3 and TRBJ2-1): GAGVSQTPSNKVTEKGKYVELRCDPISGHTALYWYRQSLGQGPEFLIYFQGTGAADDSGLPNDRFFAVRPEGSVSTLKIQRTERGDSAVYLCASSLTSGRVDEQFFGPGTRLTVL.

The V gene is TRBV9, the J gene TRBJ1-6; a weak D match, TRBD1 (5 bases). The CDR3 has 15 amino acids. Trimming took off 3 bases at V and 7 bases at J, with 14 bases between the two ends. Germline V gene lookup returns CDR1 SGDLS and CDR2 YYNGEE. The CDR3 DNA reads as TGTGCCAGCAGCGGGGGGACTTGGGCAAATTCACCCCTCCACTTT. Amino acids: CASSGGTWANSPLHF.